The rows below give T cell receptor beta chains drawn from one sample of a study of cytomegalovirus exposure and HLA in healthy donors. Clones were read by immunoSEQ multiplex PCR, and TCRdb kept only the in-frame ones, dropping some. The sample yields 100,000 to 150,000 clones, of which the top ten take up 1.5% to 2%. The sequencing input was PBMCs. These receptors were taken from a woman in her thirties or forties in good health and CMV-seropositive. CDR3s include the opening cysteine and the closing phenylalanine or tryptophan. A D gene is named only where the DNA matches it firmly.

V: TRBV6-5; D: TRBD1; J: TRBJ2-7; CDR3: CASSPDRSSSYEQYF; DNA: TGTGCCAGCAGTCCGGACAGGTCCAGCTCCTACGAGCAGTACTTC
V: TRBV6-1; D: .; J: TRBJ1-1; CDR3: CASKTTLNTEAFF; DNA: TGTGCCAGCAAAACAACCTTGAACACTGAAGCTTTCTTT
V: TRBV5-4; D: .; J: TRBJ1-2; CDR3: CASSFPPSYGYTF; DNA: TGTGCCAGCAGCTTTCCCCCCTCCTATGGCTACACCTTC
V: TRBV19; D: .; J: TRBJ2-7; CDR3: CASSYGLARTYEQYF; DNA: TGTGCCAGTAGTTATGGGCTAGCGCGGACCTACGAGCAGTACTTC
V: TRBV7-6; D: .; J: TRBJ2-3; CDR3: CASSLGTGITDTQYF; DNA: TGTGCCAGCAGCTTAGGAACAGGGATCACAGATACGCAGTATTTT
V: TRBV6-1; D: .; J: TRBJ1-1; CDR3: CANRPGDGTEAFF; DNA: TGTGCCAATCGGCCAGGGGACGGCACTGAAGCTTTCTTT
V: TRBV19; D: TRBD2; J: TRBJ2-7; CDR3: CASRGLAGDGEQYF; DNA: TGTGCCAGTAGAGGACTAGCGGGAGACGGCGAGCAGTACTTC
V: TRBV29-1; D: TRBD2; J: TRBJ2-3; CDR3: CSVGLAGVGTDTQYF; DNA: TGCAGCGTTGGACTAGCGGGAGTTGGCACAGATACGCAGTATTTT
V: TRBV30; D: .; J: TRBJ1-3; CDR3: CAWSVTRYSGNTIYF; DNA: TGTGCCTGGAGTGTTACTCGATACTCTGGAAACACCATATATTTT
V: TRBV27; D: .; J: TRBJ2-2; CDR3: CASSSIGTINTGELFF; DNA: TGTGCCAGCAGTTCCATAGGGACAATCAACACCGGGGAGCTGTTTTTT
V: TRBV2; D: TRBD1; J: TRBJ1-1; CDR3: CASSEEGARWYTEAFF; DNA: TGTGCCAGCAGTGAAGAGGGGGCCAGATGGTACACTGAAGCTTTCTTT
V: TRBV11-2; D: .; J: TRBJ2-7; CDR3: CASSPNLVGEQYF; DNA: TGTGCCAGCAGCCCGAATCTAGTGGGCGAGCAGTACTTC
V: TRBV28; D: TRBD2; J: TRBJ2-3; CDR3: CASSLWPGGRARDTQYF; DNA: TGTGCCAGCAGTTTATGGCCTGGCGGGAGGGCCCGGGATACGCAGTATTTT
V: TRBV9; D: TRBD2; J: TRBJ2-7; CDR3: CASSVGAGASYEQYF; DNA: TGTGCCAGCAGCGTGGGAGCGGGGGCCTCCTACGAGCAGTACTTC
V: TRBV10-3; D: TRBD1; J: TRBJ2-6; CDR3: CATRGDRELFGANVLTF; DNA: TGTGCCACGAGGGGTGACAGGGAGCTCTTTGGGGCCAACGTCCTGACTTTC
V: TRBV15; D: TRBD1; J: TRBJ1-1; CDR3: CATSTGTGGAYTEAFF; DNA: TGTGCCACCAGCACGGGGACAGGGGGCGCCTATACTGAAGCTTTCTTT
V: TRBV4-1; D: TRBD2; J: TRBJ2-7; CDR3: CASSQGLAGDEQYF; DNA: TGCGCCAGCAGTCAGGGCCTAGCGGGAGACGAGCAGTACTTC